This record looks at one T cell receptor (beta chain) sequence and its context. This record belongs to a study of blood T cell repertoires in COVID-19. Across the study: Both acute and convalescent COVID-19 samples were obtained from the United States, Italy and Spain. From T cells, B-cell-depleted T cells, or PBMCs came the material, which was cDNA or gDNA.

The CDR3 runs to 13 residues. The V gene's germline CDR1 is MNHNY and CDR2 SVGAGI (reference sequence). The germline V and J ends were trimmed by 2 bases and 3 bases, with 7 bases remaining between them. Study processing details: From reference gene primer amplification, estimates of nucleated cell counts were derived. Clones were read by immunoSEQ multiplex PCR, and TCRdb kept only the in-frame ones, dropping some. D and trimming were read from the DNA, whereas the V and J calls and clone size are those reported in that table. The sample has some 90,000 clones, around 87% seen once; the top ten hold about 4.3%.

This receptor was identified in a woman at least 80 years old with active or convalescent COVID-19. The J gene is TRBJ1-2, the V gene TRBV6-6, with no clear D. The material sequenced was peripheral blood. CDR3 nucleotide sequence: TGTGCCAGCAGTTACGGCGGCGACTATGGCTACACCTTC. Residues: CASSYGGDYGYTF.